This T cell receptor (beta chain) was documented in a study of blood T cell repertoires in COVID-19. Study overall: T cells, B-cell-depleted T cells, or PBMCs supplied cDNA or gDNA.

Assay: immunoSEQ multiplex PCR; the TCRdb copy retains only in-frame clones and omits some. The table records roughly 330,000 clones, roughly 87% of them present only once. V shed 3 bases and J 4 bases; nucleotides not matched to a gene: 2. Germline V CDR1 and CDR2: SGHDT, YYEEEE. There are 13 residues in the CDR3. The sequence came from a man aged 25-40 years with COVID-19, enrolled during active disease. The chain combines TRBV5-6 with TRBJ1-1, with 8 positions matching TRBD1. Source material: peripheral blood. The DNA of the CDR3 is TGTGCCAGCAGCTGGGACAGGAGCACTGAAGCTTTCTTT. It encodes CASSWDRSTEAFF.